Listed below are T cell receptor beta chains from one sample, sequenced in a study of blood T cell repertoires in COVID-19. Libraries were prepared by immunoSEQ multiplex PCR; TCRdb keeps only in-frame clonotypes and omits some of them. The table has 300,000 to 350,000 clones, around four fifths seen once; the top ten hold just under 3%. Sequencing input: peripheral blood. The receptors come from a young man with active or convalescent COVID-19. Both conserved end residues are part of each CDR3. The D gene is left open where the match is weak. A clone size is listed for some rows: how often the clone was seen (once, few, many), or a class if it is expanded.

cdr3_nt cdr3_aa clone_size cdr3_length j_call v_call d_call
TGTGCCAGCAGACGGACACTGTATAGCAATCAGCCCCAGCATTTT CASRRTLYSNQPQHF NA 15 TRBJ1-5 TRBV6-5 NA
TGTGCCAGCAGTGAAAGGTCTAGCGGGGTATTCAATGAGCAGTTCTTC CASSERSSGVFNEQFF NA 16 TRBJ2-1 TRBV6-1 TRBD2
TGTGCCAGCAGCGCCAGACTAGCGGGGGGCCAAGAGACCCAGTACTTC CASSARLAGGQETQYF once 16 TRBJ2-5 TRBV9 TRBD2
TGTGCCAGCAACCGACCGGGACAGCCCCAGCATTTT CASNRPGQPQHF NA 12 TRBJ1-5 TRBV9 NA
TGCGCCAGCAGCCAGCAGGGGGCGCGAGAAAAACTGTTTTTT CASSQQGAREKLFF NA 14 TRBJ1-4 TRBV5-1 TRBD1
TGTGCCAGCAAGGGGTCTGGAAACACCATATATTTT CASKGSGNTIYF NA 12 TRBJ1-3 TRBV14 NA
TGCAGCGTTGAGTGGGGCAGGAACACTGAAGCTTTCTTT CSVEWGRNTEAFF NA 13 TRBJ1-1 TRBV29-1 NA
TGCGCCAGCCGAGGGACAGGGGGGACTAATGAAAAACTGTTTTTT CASRGTGGTNEKLFF few 15 TRBJ1-4 TRBV5-1 TRBD1
TGCGCCAGCAGCCGGGGACAGAGCTCCTACGAGCAGTACTTC CASSRGQSSYEQYF NA 14 TRBJ2-7 TRBV5-1 TRBD1
TGTGCCAGCAGGAGGACAACCGGGAGAGGCTACGAGCAGTACTTC CASRRTTGRGYEQYF NA 15 TRBJ2-7 TRBV6-5 NA
TGTGCCTGGGCAATGGACAAAAGCAATCAGCCCCAGCATTTT CAWAMDKSNQPQHF NA 14 TRBJ1-5 TRBV30 NA
TGTGCCACCAGTAGGACAGGGCCGTACGAGCAGTACTTC CATSRTGPYEQYF NA 13 TRBJ2-7 TRBV15 TRBD1
TGTGCCAGCAGCCACGCGGGCGGAGGGTCTGGAAACACCATATATTTT CASSHAGGGSGNTIYF NA 16 TRBJ1-3 TRBV3-1/TRBV3-2 NA
TGTGCCAGCAGGTCGGGGTTTCACTATGGCTACACCTTC CASRSGFHYGYTF NA 13 TRBJ1-2 TRBV25-1 NA
TGTGCCAGCAGCTTGATGGCTAGCGGGAGAAGCCCCACAGATACGCAGTATTTT CASSLMASGRSPTDTQYF NA 18 TRBJ2-3 TRBV5-6 TRBD2
TGTGCCACCAGGGGGCCGAACACTGAAGCTTTCTTT CATRGPNTEAFF few 12 TRBJ1-1 TRBV27 TRBD1
TGTGCCAGTACCGCTAGGGACAGGGTATCACCCCTCCACTTT CASTARDRVSPLHF few 14 TRBJ1-6 TRBV19 TRBD1
TGTGCCAGCAGCCATCCTTACAGGGCGGGCGAGCAGTACTTC CASSHPYRAGEQYF NA 14 TRBJ2-7 TRBV7-2 NA
TGTGCCTGGGGCGCCCGGAGCCTCCAAGAGACCCAGTACTTC CAWGARSLQETQYF NA 14 TRBJ2-5 TRBV30 NA
TGTGCCAGCAGTCGAGGACTAGGTGGCGTCGGAGCTTTCTTT CASSRGLGGVGAFF NA 14 TRBJ1-1 TRBV7-9 NA
TGTGCCAGCAGTGAGCAGCAGGATCATGGCTACACCTTC CASSEQQDHGYTF NA 13 TRBJ1-2 TRBV2 NA
TGTGCCAGCAGTGCGGCGGGGGGCGGCTACACCTTC CASSAAGGGYTF NA 12 TRBJ1-2 TRBV28 NA
TGTGCCAGCAGCACGGGACTTGCGGTCGATGAGCAGTTCTTC CASSTGLAVDEQFF NA 14 TRBJ2-1 TRBV11-3 NA
TGTGCCAGCAGCTCTTGGGGGACAGGGCCCGAGCAGTACTTC CASSSWGTGPEQYF few 14 TRBJ2-7 TRBV5-4 TRBD1
TGTGCCAGCAGCCAGAACAGGGGAAGCAATGAGCAGTTCTTC CASSQNRGSNEQFF NA 14 TRBJ2-1 TRBV11-3 TRBD1
TGTGCCAGCAGCCGGACTAGCGGGTTTACCGGGGAGCTGTTTTTT CASSRTSGFTGELFF once 15 TRBJ2-2 TRBV7-3 TRBD2
TGTGCCAGCAGTCTCATCTCCGGCTACGAGCAGTACTTC CASSLISGYEQYF NA 13 TRBJ2-7 TRBV28 NA
TGCAGCGTTGAATCGGGTTCCTACGAGCAGTACTTC CSVESGSYEQYF NA 12 TRBJ2-7 TRBV29-1 NA
TGTGCCAGCACCCAGACAGGGGGCACTAATGAAAAACTGTTTTTT CASTQTGGTNEKLFF NA 15 TRBJ1-4 TRBV25-1 TRBD1
TGTGCCAGCAGCGTCCCCATCAGGTGTGCTAATGAAAAACTGTTTTTT CASSVPIRCANEKLFF NA 16 TRBJ1-4 TRBV9 NA
TGTGCCAGCAGCCCTCGGGTGGATCAGCCCCAGCATTTT CASSPRVDQPQHF NA 13 TRBJ1-5 TRBV9 NA
TGTGCCAGCAGTGTAACGACGGGAGAAGCTTTCTTT CASSVTTGEAFF NA 12 TRBJ1-1 TRBV27 NA